This entry concerns a single T cell receptor beta chain. Living in 20 to 30 US areas, the participants were between roughly 18 and 90 years of age. The V end lost 4 bases, the J end lost 5 bases, and 15 bases lay between the germline ends. Per the germline V gene, CDR1 is MGHRA and CDR2 is YSYEKL. This CDR3 contains 15 residues. The data stem from a study of blood T cell repertoires in COVID-19. The overall study: Nucleic acid was either cDNA or gDNA, and it came from T cells, B-cell-depleted T cells, or PBMCs.

Repertoires were generated with immunoSEQ multiplex PCR, while TCRdb's copy carries only in-frame clones and drops some. The repertoire holds 250,000 to 400,000 clones, with around 87% as singletons. The sequencing sample was made of PBMCs or T cells enriched from blood (not recorded which). The receptor's source is a woman younger than 45 who had recovered from COVID-19. The gene calls are TRBV4-1 and TRBJ1-5, with D possibly matching TRBD1 (6 bases). CDR3 protein: CASSRGHGAYQPQHF. The CDR3 DNA follows: TGCGCCAGCAGCCGGGGACATGGGGCCTATCAGCCCCAGCATTTT.